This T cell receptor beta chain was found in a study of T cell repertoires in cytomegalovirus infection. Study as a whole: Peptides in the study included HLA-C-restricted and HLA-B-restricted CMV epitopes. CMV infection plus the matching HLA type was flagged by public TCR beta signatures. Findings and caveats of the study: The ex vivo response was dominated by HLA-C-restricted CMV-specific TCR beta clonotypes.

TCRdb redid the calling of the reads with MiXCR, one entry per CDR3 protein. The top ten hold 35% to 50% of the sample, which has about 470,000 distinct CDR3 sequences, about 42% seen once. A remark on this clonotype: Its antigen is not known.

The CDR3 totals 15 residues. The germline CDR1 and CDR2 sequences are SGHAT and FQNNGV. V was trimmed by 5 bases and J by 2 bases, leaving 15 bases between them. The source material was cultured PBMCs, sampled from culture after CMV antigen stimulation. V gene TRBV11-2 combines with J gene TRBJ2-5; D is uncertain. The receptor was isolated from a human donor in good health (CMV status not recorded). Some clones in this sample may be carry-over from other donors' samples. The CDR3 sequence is CASSPQGALQETQYF. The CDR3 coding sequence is TGTGCCAGCAGCCCCCAAGGCGCGCTACAAGAGACCCAGTACTTC.